This paragraph reports one T cell receptor (beta chain). Its antigen is not known. V was cut by 6 bases and J by 5 bases, with 10 bases left in between. Germline CDR1 MDHEN, CDR2 SYDVKM. There are 12 residues in the CDR3. Profiling relied on immunoSEQ multiplex PCR, and the TCRdb table lists in-frame clones only, not all of them. The table includes about 47,000 clones, approximately 90% detected once. The data originate from a study of OX40 agonist ivuxolimab in advanced cancers. Overall study results and limits: At doses 0.1 to 3.0 mg/kg, CD4+ and CD8+ clones expanded. On average, a greater number of expanded clones characterised CD8+ T cells relative to CD4+. Among patients with partial responses at 0.1-3.0 mg/kg, clonal expansion was among the lowest.

This clonotype was sampled from an adult with an advanced solid tumor such as melanoma, head and neck, liver or kidney cancer. Source: CD4+ or CD8+ T cells sorted from blood, taken in a trial of the OX40 agonist ivuxolimab. V gene TRBV28 combines with J gene TRBJ2-5; perhaps D is TRBD1 or TRBD2 (5 bases each). DNA for the CDR3: TGTGCCAGCAGAGAGGGGCGGGAGACCCAGTACTTC. Translated: CASREGRETQYF.